These 16 T cell receptor beta chains were all obtained from the same sample, sequenced in a study of OX40 agonist ivuxolimab in advanced cancers. Here immunoSEQ multiplex PCR was the method, and the copy in TCRdb shows in-frame clones only, minus some. The top ten clones hold 0.5% to 0.65% of a sample with 75,000 to 95,000 clones, around 92% of them seen once. Specimen: CD4+ or CD8+ T cells sorted from blood, collected in a trial of the OX40 agonist ivuxolimab. These TCRs come from an adult with an advanced solid tumor such as melanoma, head and neck, liver or kidney cancer.

The V and J genes are TRBV7-6 and TRBJ2-5; D ambiguous. V dropped 1 base and J dropped 5 bases, with 20 bases sitting between them. CDR1 and CDR2 from the germline V gene are SGHVS and FNYEAQ. The CDR3 runs to 17 residues. CDR3 in amino acids: CASSLVIGFPWRETQYF. The CDR3 bases are TGTGCCAGCAGCTTAGTTATCGGGTTCCCTTGGCGGGAGACCCAGTACTTC. Full variable domain (remainder filled in from reference TRBV7-6 and TRBJ2-5): GAGVSQSPRYKVTKRGQDVALRCDPISGHVSLYWYRQALGQGPEFLTYFNYEAQQDKSGLPNDRFSAERPEGSISTLTIQRTEQRDSAMYRCASSLVIGFPWRETQYFGPGTRLLVL.

The chain combines TRBV20-1 with TRBJ2-4; D not certain. The CDR3 totals 11 residues. Germline assignment: CDR1 DFQATT and CDR2 SNEGSKA (reference sequence). V was pared by 3 bases and J by 6 bases, with 6 bases between. In DNA, the CDR3 is TGCAGTGCTAGCCTTGCAAACATTCAGTACTTC. Protein: CSASLANIQYF.

V gene TRBV27 combines with J gene TRBJ2-7; possible D gene TRBD2, 6 bases. CDR3 size: 15 residues. The germline V gene encodes CDR1 MNHEY and CDR2 SMNVEV (reference sequence). Trimming took 3 bases from V and 0 from J, leaving 12 bases between them. CDR3 region: CASSFRDSSSYEQYF. DNA of the CDR3: TGTGCCAGCAGTTTCCGGGACTCTTCCTCCTACGAGCAGTACTTC.

The chain employs TRBV6-1 and TRBJ2-5, with a weak D call TRBD2 (5 bases). Germline V gene sequence: CDR1 MNHNS, CDR2 SASEGT. The CDR3 is 14 residues long. V was clipped by 8 bases and J by 2 bases, with 15 bases between them. The CDR3 nucleotides are TGTGCCAGCCGGGAAAGCGGAACTCAAGAGACCCAGTACTTC. This translates into CASRESGTQETQYF.

The chain uses TRBV5-1 and TRBJ2-5, with a possible D match to TRBD1 (6 bases). V dropped 0 bases and J dropped 5 bases, with 14 bases sitting between them. Germline V lookup: CDR1 SGHRS, CDR2 YFSETQ. The CDR3 length is 15 residues. This chain's CDR3 is CASSLDGQIMETQYF. DNA of the CDR3: TGCGCCAGCAGCTTGGACGGACAGATTATGGAGACCCAGTACTTC.

This sequence joins TRBV5-1 and TRBJ2-3, with TRBD2 matching over 14 bases. The V gene's germline CDR1 is SGHRS and CDR2 YFSETQ. The junction had 1 base not matched to a gene; V was cut back by 3 bases and J by 4 bases. The CDR3 has 15 amino acids. The DNA for the CDR3 is TGCGCCAGCAGCTGGACTAGCGGGAGGTCAGATACGCAGTATTTT. Translated: CASSWTSGRSDTQYF. Filled out from reference TRBV5-1 and TRBJ2-3, the complete variable domain reads KAGVTQTPRYLIKTRGQQVTLSCSPISGHRSVSWYQQTPGQGLQFLFEYFSETQRNKGNFPGRFSGRQFSNSRSEMNVSTLELGDSALYLCASSWTSGRSDTQYFGPGTRLTVL.

This chain links TRBV6-6 with TRBJ2-1; D not certain. V was shortened by 6 bases and J by 0 bases, with 15 bases between the two germline ends. The V gene's germline CDR1 is MNHNY and CDR2 SVGAGI (reference sequence). The CDR3 sequence is 16 residues long. DNA of the CDR3: TGTGCCAGCAGCCCGCCGGCCAGGAGCTCCTACAATGAGCAGTTCTTC. Amino acid sequence: CASSPPARSSYNEQFF.

With respect to this clone: A junction end diverges from the germline sequence, so it may reflect a read error. The genes are TRBV7-7 and TRBJ2-1; unclear D gene. CDR1 and CDR2 (germline): SSHAT, FNYEAQ (reference sequence). The CDR3 is 15 residues long. CDR3 region: CASSLDFRSYNEQFF. The CDR3 nucleotides read TGTGCTAGCAGCTTAGATTTTCGCTCCTACAATGAGCAGTTCTTC.

This rearrangement joins TRBV18 to TRBJ2-3; tentatively, D is TRBD1 (5 bases). The germline CDR1 and CDR2 sequences are KGHSH and LQKENI. The ends were cut back, 3 bases at V and 0 bases at J, with 10 bases in the middle. The CDR3 is made up of 15 amino acids. Here the CDR3 DNA reads TGTGCCAGCTCACCGTACAGGCAGAGCACAGATACGCAGTATTTT. It specifies CASSPYRQSTDTQYF.

The chain recombines TRBV5-5 with TRBJ1-6, with TRBD1 matching over 10 bases. The length of the CDR3 is 15 residues. From germline, CDR1 is SGHKS and CDR2 YYEKEE (reference sequence). J lost 7 bases, V lost 4 bases, and 5 bases had no gene match. The CDR3 DNA reads TGTGCCAGCAGCATTCGGACAGGGGGGAATTCACCCCTCCACTTT. It is translated as CASSIRTGGNSPLHF.

The chain carries TRBV11-2 and TRBJ2-7; possibly TRBD2 for D (5 bases). With 3 bases removed from V and 4 bases from J, the gap between germline ends came to 13 bases. Germline V gene sequence: CDR1 SGHAT, CDR2 FQNNGV. The CDR3 contains 14 residues. The CDR3 is CASSFTGSFYEQYF. CDR3 bases: TGTGCCAGCAGCTTTACTGGGAGCTTTTACGAGCAGTACTTC.

The chain couples TRBV6-5 to TRBJ1-1; TRBD1 matches 8 bases. The CDR3 extends over 13 amino acids. Germline V gene data show CDR1 as MNHEY and CDR2 as SVGAGI. V dropped 6 bases and J dropped 6; count of bases not matched to a gene: 6. CDR3 in DNA: TGTGCCAGCAGCAGGGGGCGCGGAGCTGAAGCTTTCTTT. It specifies CASSRGRGAEAFF.

The J gene is TRBJ2-1, the V gene TRBV27; 8 nucleotides agree with TRBD1. V lost 5 bases, J lost 6 bases, and 6 bases stayed unmatched. Looked up from germline, CDR1 is MNHEY and CDR2 is SMNVEV (reference sequence). The CDR3 has 14 amino acids. The CDR3 is CASSPRTGLNEQFF. DNA of the CDR3: TGTGCCAGCAGTCCTCGGACAGGGCTCAATGAGCAGTTCTTC.

Only one count was recorded for this clone. Other DNA sequences from this sample encode an identical CDR3 as well. V is TRBV18 and J is TRBJ1-1; a possible D gene is TRBD1 (6 bases). The germline CDR1 and CDR2 sequences are KGHSH and LQKENI. This CDR3 is 16 amino acids long. Between the trimmed V and J ends, which lost 5 bases and 3 bases, there was a span of 19 bases. Written as DNA, the CDR3 is TGTGCCAGCTCATTACAGGGATTGGCGAGCGACACTGAAGCTTTCTTT. Its protein product is CASSLQGLASDTEAFF. Combining the CDR3 with reference TRBV18 and TRBJ1-1 gives the whole variable domain NAGVMQNPRHLVRRRGQEARLRCSPMKGHSHVYWYRQLPEEGLKFMVYLQKENIIDESGMPKERFSAEFPKEGPSILRIQQVVRGDSAAYFCASSLQGLASDTEAFFGQGTRLTVV.

CDR3 sequence (DNA): TGTGCCAGCAGTTTGGAATTAGCGGGCGCCTACGAGCAGTACTTC. The encoded protein is CASSLELAGAYEQYF. The chain combines TRBV28 with TRBJ2-7; TRBD2 agrees at 7 bases. V lost 3 bases, J lost 2 bases, and 7 bases stayed unmatched. CDR3 size: 15 residues. CDR1 is MDHEN and CDR2 is SYDVKM in the germline V gene.

The CDR3 DNA reads as TGTGCCAGCAGCCGAGCGGGAGGGACAGATACGCAGTATTTT. This gives the protein CASSRAGGTDTQYF. This rearrangement joins TRBV7-3 to TRBJ2-3, with TRBD2 matching 10 bases. CDR1 and CDR2 from the germline V gene are SGHTA and FQGTGA. The CDR3 is 14 residues long. The V and J ends lost 5 bases and 3 bases, in that order; junction bases with no gene match: 2.